This T cell receptor beta chain is drawn from a study of neoadjuvant anti-PD-1 for oral cavity cancer. Study-wide context: Patients without progression received a fourth nivolumab dose around day 43, then surgical resection on days 50-56. Study-wide results and limits: Larger post-treatment preexisting tumor clones tracked with greater tumor shrinkage.

As concerns this clone: Its matching antigen is unknown.

The CDR3 extends over 16 amino acids. In germline, CDR1 is LNHDA, CDR2 SQIVND (reference sequence). V was pared by 4 bases and J by 2 bases, with 5 bases of the junction left unmatched. These oral cavity squamous cell carcinomas were HPV-negative and locally advanced. This table comes from immunoSEQ multiplex PCR, and its TCRdb copy is limited to in-frame clones, with some not included. The sample consists of 10,000 to 15,000 clones, around three fifths of them appearing once. Sequencing was performed on tumor tissue, taken before nivolumab (anti-PD-1) treatment. The sequence was collected from a person aged 40 to 85 with oral cavity squamous cell carcinoma. The chain uses TRBV19 and TRBJ2-3; 11 bases are a match to TRBD2. CDR3 bases: TGTGCCAGTAGTACAGGACTAGCGGGTCTCACAGATACGCAGTATTTT. As protein: CASSTGLAGLTDTQYF.